Here is one T cell receptor (beta chain) with its context. Peripheral blood was drawn, around 9.5 milliliters per donor. The total RNA that was extracted per sample amounted to at least 5 micrograms. The data belong to a study of blood T cells in healthy people across ages. Study-wide background: About one barcoded beta molecule per two T cells came from capture by template switching.

Alongside a J-beta primer mix, a sample-barcoded 5' primer served in a second PCR lasting roughly 6 to 12 cycles. TCRdb reanalysed the 5' RACE reads using MiXCR and keeps one entry per CDR3 protein. This table has roughly 1,100,000 distinct CDR3 sequences, under 30% appearing once. CDR3 length: 13 amino acids. V lost 2 bases and J 9 bases, leaving 13 bases between the germline ends. Per the germline V gene, CDR1 is SGHTA and CDR2 is FQGNSA. This sample was also put to use in a study of T cells of mothers and their children.

The chain employs TRBV7-2 and TRBJ2-5; no reliable D call. The sequence was collected from a girl aged 2 to 10 in good health. Sequenced input: blood. The CDR3 bases are TGTGCCAGCAGCTTACTCCCGGAGACGGCCCAGTACTTC. Translation gives CASSLLPETAQYF.